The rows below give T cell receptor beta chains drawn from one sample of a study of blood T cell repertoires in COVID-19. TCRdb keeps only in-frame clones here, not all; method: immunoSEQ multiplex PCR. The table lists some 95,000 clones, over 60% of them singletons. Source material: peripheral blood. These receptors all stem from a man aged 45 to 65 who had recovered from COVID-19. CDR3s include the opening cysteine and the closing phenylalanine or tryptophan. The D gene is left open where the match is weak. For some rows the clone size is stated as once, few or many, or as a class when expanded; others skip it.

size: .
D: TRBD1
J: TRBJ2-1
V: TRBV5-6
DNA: TGTGCCAGCAGCACCACAGGGGGCTCTGAGCAGTTCTTC
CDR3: CASSTTGGSEQFF

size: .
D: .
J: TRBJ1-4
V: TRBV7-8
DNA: TGTGCCAGCAGCTTAGCCCCCGACAGACTGACGAAACTGTTTTTT
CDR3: CASSLAPDRLTKLFF

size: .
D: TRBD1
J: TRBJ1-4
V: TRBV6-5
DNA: TGTGCCAGCAGCCGGGGACAGTTTAATGAAAAACTGTTTTTT
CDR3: CASSRGQFNEKLFF

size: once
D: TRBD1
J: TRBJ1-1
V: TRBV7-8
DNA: TGTGCCAGCACCCTCGAAGGGGACAGGGGGCACGTCACTGAAGCTTTCTTT
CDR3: CASTLEGDRGHVTEAFF

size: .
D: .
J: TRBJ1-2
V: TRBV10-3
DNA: TGTGCCATACAGCTGGCTAACTATGGCTACACCTTC
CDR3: CAIQLANYGYTF

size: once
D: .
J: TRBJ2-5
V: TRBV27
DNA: TGTGCCAGCAGTGCGAACCAAGAGACCCAGTACTTC
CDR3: CASSANQETQYF

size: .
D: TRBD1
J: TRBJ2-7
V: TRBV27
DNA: TGTGCCAGCAAAACTATGGCAGGGGGCTTTTGGTACGAGCAGTACTTC
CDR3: CASKTMAGGFWYEQYF

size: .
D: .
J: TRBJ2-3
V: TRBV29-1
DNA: TGCAGCGTTGATCTAGGCACAGATACGCAGTATTTT
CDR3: CSVDLGTDTQYF

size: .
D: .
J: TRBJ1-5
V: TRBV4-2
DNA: TGTGCCAGCAGCCAAGATATGGCAGGGCAAGGCAATCAGCCCCAGCATTTT
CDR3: CASSQDMAGQGNQPQHF

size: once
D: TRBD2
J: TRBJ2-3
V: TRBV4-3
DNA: TGCGCCAGCAGTCCCGCCTTACTAGCGGCCAGCACAGATACGCAGTATTTT
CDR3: CASSPALLAASTDTQYF

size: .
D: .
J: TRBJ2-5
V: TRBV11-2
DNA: TGTGCCAGCAGCTTACACAAAGAGACCCAGTACTTC
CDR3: CASSLHKETQYF

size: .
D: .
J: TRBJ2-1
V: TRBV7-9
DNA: TGTGCCAGCAGCTTGGGGGGAGATTCGAATGAGCAGTTCTTC
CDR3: CASSLGGDSNEQFF

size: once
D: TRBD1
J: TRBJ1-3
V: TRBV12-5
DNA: TGTGCTAGTGGTTTGGGACAGGGACCCGGAAACACCATATATTTT
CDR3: CASGLGQGPGNTIYF

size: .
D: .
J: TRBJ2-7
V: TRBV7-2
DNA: TGTGCCAGCAGCCCCGGGACTGCGGGTTACGAGCAGTACTTC
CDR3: CASSPGTAGYEQYF

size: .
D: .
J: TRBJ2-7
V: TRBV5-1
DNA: TGCGCCAGCAGCTTGGACAGGACCCCCTACGAGCAGTACTTC
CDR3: CASSLDRTPYEQYF

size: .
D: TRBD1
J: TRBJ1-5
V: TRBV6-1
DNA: TGTGCCAGCAGTGAAAGGACAGGGGGCCAGCCCCAGCATTTT
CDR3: CASSERTGGQPQHF

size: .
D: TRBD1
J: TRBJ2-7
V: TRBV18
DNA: TGTGCCAGCTCACCAGGAATAGGACAGGGGGTGGACGAGCAGTACTTC
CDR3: CASSPGIGQGVDEQYF

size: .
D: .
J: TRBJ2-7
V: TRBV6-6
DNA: TGTGCCAGCAGTTACGAGGCAGAATACGAGCAGTACTTC
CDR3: CASSYEAEYEQYF

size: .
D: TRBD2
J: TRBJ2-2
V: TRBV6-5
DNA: TGTGCCAGCGGGGGACTAGCGAACACCGGGGAGCTGTTTTTT
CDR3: CASGGLANTGELFF

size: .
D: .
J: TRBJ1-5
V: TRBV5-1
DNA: TGCGCCAGCAGCTTGGGGGGGCAGAATCAGCCCCAGCATTTT
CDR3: CASSLGGQNQPQHF